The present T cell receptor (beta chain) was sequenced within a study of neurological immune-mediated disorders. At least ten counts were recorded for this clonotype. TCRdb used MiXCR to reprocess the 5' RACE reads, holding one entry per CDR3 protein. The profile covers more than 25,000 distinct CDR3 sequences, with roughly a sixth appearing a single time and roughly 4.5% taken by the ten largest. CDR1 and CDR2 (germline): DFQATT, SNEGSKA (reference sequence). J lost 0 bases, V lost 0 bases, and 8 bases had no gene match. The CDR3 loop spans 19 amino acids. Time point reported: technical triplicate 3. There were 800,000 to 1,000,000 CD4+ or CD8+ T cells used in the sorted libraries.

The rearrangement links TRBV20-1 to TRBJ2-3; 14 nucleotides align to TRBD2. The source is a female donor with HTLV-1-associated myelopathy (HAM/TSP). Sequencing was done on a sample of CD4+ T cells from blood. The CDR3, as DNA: TGCAGTGCTAGAGATCCCCCGGGACTAGCGGGGGTGAGCACAGATACGCAGTATTTT. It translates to CSARDPPGLAGVSTDTQYF.